A single sample is the source of the 14 T cell receptor beta chains below, sequenced in a study of graft-versus-host responses after intestinal transplantation. Here immunoSEQ multiplex PCR was the method, and the copy in TCRdb shows in-frame clones only, minus some. The sample carries some 64,000 clones, 85% to 95% recorded once. These receptors' antigens are unknown. Sequenced here: unstimulated CD8+ T cells sorted from spleen or lymph node cells, sampled before transplant. The receptors derive from a human donor who was the organ donor for an intestinal transplant.

The chain carries TRBV7-8 and TRBJ2-7; D remains ambiguous. V was pared by 3 bases and J by 0 bases, with 15 bases between. The CDR3 spans 16 residues. Germline CDR1 reads SGHVS; CDR2 reads FQNEAQ. CDR3 in amino acids: CASSFYTPGSSYEQYF. DNA of the CDR3: TGTGCCAGCAGCTTCTACACCCCGGGTAGCTCCTACGAGCAGTACTTC.

The gene calls are TRBV29-1 and TRBJ2-7; 8 bases line up with TRBD1. Germline V gives CDR1 SQVTM, CDR2 ANQGSEA. The V gene end was trimmed by 5 bases and the J gene end by 6 bases; junction bases not matched to a gene: 6. The CDR3 totals 12 residues. CDR3 amino acids: CSVPAGGPEQYF. The CDR3 DNA reads as TGCAGCGTTCCGGCAGGGGGCCCCGAGCAGTACTTC.

The chain links TRBV7-3 to TRBJ2-1, with TRBD2 as a possible D gene (5 bases). The CDR3 extends over 15 amino acids. With 1 base removed from V and 9 bases from J, the gap between germline ends came to 16 bases. Germline V gene sequence: CDR1 SGHTA, CDR2 FQGTGA. The CDR3 loop is CASSLIEGSSGEQFF. Written as DNA, the CDR3 is TGTGCCAGCAGCTTAATTGAAGGGAGCTCCGGTGAGCAGTTCTTC. Variable domain in full (rest from reference TRBV7-3 and TRBJ2-1): GAGVSQTPSNKVTEKGKYVELRCDPISGHTALYWYRQSLGQGPEFLIYFQGTGAADDSGLPNDRFFAVRPEGSVSTLKIQRTERGDSAVYLCASSLIEGSSGEQFFGPGTRLTVL.

This chain connects TRBV21-1 to TRBJ1-2; no check of the table's D call, TRBD1, against the DNA was made. TRBV21-1 is noted as a pseudogene. This CDR3 comprises 16 residues. The CDR3 region has the DNA TGTGCCAGCACCAAAAGGACAGGGGATAGGAACTATGGCTACACCTTC. Translating gives CASTKRTGDRNYGYTF.

In its sample, this clone was seen once. The rearrangement joins TRBV28 to TRBJ2-7; D is possibly TRBD1 (5 bases). The V and J ends lost 3 bases and 0 bases respectively, with 15 bases between them. The CDR3 consists of 16 residues. Germline lookup yields CDR1 MDHEN and CDR2 SYDVKM. The CDR3 loop reads CASSFPETENSYEQYF. CDR3 bases: TGTGCCAGCAGTTTCCCCGAGACAGAAAACTCCTACGAGCAGTACTTC.

The V gene is TRBV7-3, the J gene TRBJ1-1, with TRBD1 identical over 10 bases. This CDR3 spans 13 amino acids. Germline V gene sequence: CDR1 SGHTA, CDR2 FQGTGA. The V and J ends lost 5 bases and 10 bases, in that order; junction bases with no gene match: 7. CDR3 region: CASSPTGTGVAFF. CDR3 bases: TGTGCCAGCAGCCCAACCGGGACAGGGGTAGCTTTCTTT.

The table lists this clone with a count of one. The chain carries TRBV30 and TRBJ2-4, with D unclear. Germline loops: CDR1 GTSNPN, CDR2 SVGIG (reference sequence). V was cut by 1 base and J by 7 bases, with 14 bases left in between. This CDR3 has 14 residues. For the CDR3, the DNA is TGTGCCTGGAGTGATCTATCTCCGTTGAACATTCAGTACTTC. Its translation is CAWSDLSPLNIQYF.

This chain uses TRBV23-1 with TRBJ2-5; 9 bases are a match to TRBD1. The J call is doubtful: the DNA matches TRBJ2-7 better. TRBV23-1 is sorted into the ORF group, with uncertain function. This CDR3 has 14 residues. CDR3 loop: CASSQGTGSYEQYF. The CDR3 region has the DNA TGCGCCAGCAGTCAAGGGACAGGGTCCTACGAGCAGTACTTC.

The rearrangement uses TRBV19 and TRBJ2-7, with D possibly being TRBD2 (6 bases). V lost 4 bases and J lost 0, with 10 bases in between. Germline assignment: CDR1 LNHDA and CDR2 SQIVND (reference sequence). The length of the CDR3 is 14 residues. DNA for the CDR3: TGTGCCAGTAGTACCGCCGGGAGCTCCTACGAGCAGTACTTC. Its translation is CASSTAGSSYEQYF.

The V call is TRBV28, the J call TRBJ1-2, with D uncertain. CDR3 size: 11 residues. V lost 4 bases and J lost 6, with 6 bases in between. Germline CDR1 is MDHEN and CDR2 is SYDVKM. As DNA, the CDR3 is TGTGCCAGCAGTTGGGGAGATGGCTACACCTTC. It specifies CASSWGDGYTF.

The CDR3 DNA is TGTGCCAGCAGTTTCAGGGGCAAGGAGCTAGCCAAAAACATTCAGTACTTC. This gives the protein CASSFRGKELAKNIQYF. The V gene is TRBV28, the J gene TRBJ2-4; perhaps TRBD1 as D (6 bases). Germline CDR1 reads MDHEN; CDR2 reads SYDVKM. CDR3 length: 17 amino acids. Deletions cut 3 bases from V and 0 bases from J, with 15 bases between.

Only one count was recorded for this clone. The chain joins TRBV19 to TRBJ2-7; D not resolved. Germline CDR1 and CDR2: LNHDA and SQIVND (reference sequence). V was trimmed by 1 base and J by 2 bases, leaving 15 bases between them. The CDR3 runs to 16 residues. CDR3 region: CASSIGGDEWAYEQYF. The CDR3 nucleotides read TGTGCCAGTAGTATAGGCGGCGACGAGTGGGCCTACGAGCAGTACTTC.

CDR3 DNA sequence: TGCGCCAGCAGCCAAGTAGGAGGGCGAAATGAAGCTTTCTTT. As protein: CASSQVGGRNEAFF. This rearrangement joins TRBV4-1 to TRBJ1-1; D call uncertain. The CDR3 is 14 amino acids. Per germline, CDR1 MGHRA and CDR2 YSYEKL. Trimming took off 1 base at V and 7 bases at J, with 13 bases between the two ends.

This clone appeared a few times. The chain links TRBV4-3 to TRBJ1-4, with D unclear. The CDR3 has 14 amino acids. V was clipped by 1 base and J by 8 bases, with 11 bases between them. Germline V gives CDR1 LGHNA, CDR2 YSLEER. This CDR3 reads CASSQVAREEKLFF. The CDR3 DNA follows: TGCGCCAGCAGCCAAGTCGCGAGGGAAGAAAAACTGTTTTTT.